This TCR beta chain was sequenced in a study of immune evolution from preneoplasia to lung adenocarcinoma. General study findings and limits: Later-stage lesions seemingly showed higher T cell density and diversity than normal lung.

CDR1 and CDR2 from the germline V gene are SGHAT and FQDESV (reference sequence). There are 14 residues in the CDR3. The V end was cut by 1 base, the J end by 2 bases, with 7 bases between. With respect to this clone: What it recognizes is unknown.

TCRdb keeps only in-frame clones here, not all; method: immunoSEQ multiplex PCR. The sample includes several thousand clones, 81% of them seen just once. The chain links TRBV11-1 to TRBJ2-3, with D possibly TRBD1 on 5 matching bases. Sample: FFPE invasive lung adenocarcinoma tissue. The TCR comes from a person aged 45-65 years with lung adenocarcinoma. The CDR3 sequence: CASSLDGHTDTQYF. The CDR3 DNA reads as TGTGCCAGCAGCTTAGACGGACACACAGATACGCAGTATTTT.